One and the same sample provided the 12 T cell receptor beta chains below, sequenced in a study of tumor-infiltrating lymphocytes in primary liver carcinoma. The approximately 17-32 mg bulk tissue piece was not sorted before simultaneous RNA and DNA extraction. With around 490 ng total RNA as template and a constant-region primer, TCR beta cDNA was made. Three rounds of nested multiplex PCR with slightly modified ARM-PCR produced TCR beta libraries. TRBV1-TRBV30 forward primers and a C-beta reverse primer were used in the first two PCR rounds, which each ran for approximately 11 cycles. TCRdb independently ran MiXCR on the multiplex PCR reads; one entry per CDR3 protein. The sample includes 95,000 to 150,000 distinct CDR3 sequences, approximately 70% of them seen just once. Material: liver tumor tissue from sampling region 1. Subset in this sample: tumor region T1, superior pole. Every receptor here comes from a woman aged 55-69 years with primary liver carcinoma and hepatitis B virus infection.

The J gene is TRBJ2-2, the V gene TRBV28, with TRBD2 matching 7 bases. This CDR3 is 16 amino acids long. Germline V gives CDR1 MDHEN, CDR2 SYDVKM. Trimming cost V 7 bases and J 0 bases; bases outside gene matches: 8. CDR3 bases: TGTGCCAGCACCCCAGCGGGAACTACGAACACCGGGGAGCTGTTTTTT. Translated: CASTPAGTTNTGELFF.

Concerning this clonotype itself: Sequence at one end of the junction differs from germline and may be a read error. V and J are TRBV4-1 and TRBJ1-2; D gene unclear. CDR3 length equals 14 residues. The germline V gene has CDR1 MGHRA and CDR2 YSYEKL. Written as DNA, the CDR3 is TGCGCCATCAGCCAAGACCCCGCCATATATGGCTACACCTTC. Translating gives CAISQDPAIYGYTF.

About this clonotype itself: A much more abundant neighbour one base away suggests this may be a read error. The CDR3 sequence is CDSRGPNTGELFF. In DNA, the CDR3 is TGTGACAGTCGGGGCCCGAACACCGGGGAGCTGTTTTTT. The chain combines TRBV6-5 with TRBJ2-2; D may match TRBD1 or TRBD2 (5 bases each). This CDR3 contains 13 residues. The V gene's germline CDR1 is MNHEY and CDR2 SVGAGI.

This clonotype has a single count. As the CDR3 is not closed by the conserved phenylalanine or tryptophan, this likely results from a read error. This chain joins TRBV6-5 and TRBJ2-7; D remains ambiguous. The ends were cut back, 0 bases at V and 3 bases at J, with 12 bases in the middle. Germline assignment: CDR1 MNHEY and CDR2 SVGAGI. This CDR3 is built from 15 residues. As DNA, the CDR3 is TGTGCCAGCAGTTACTCGATCGCCGGCTTCTACGAGCAGTACCAC. Encoded protein: CASSYSIAGFYEQYH.

A word on this clonotype: Possible read error: a much larger clone is one base away. The chain joins TRBV6-1 to TRBJ2-1; tentatively, D is TRBD2 (5 bases). Per germline, CDR1 MNHNS and CDR2 SASEGT. Trimming took off 5 bases at V and 5 bases at J, with 13 bases between the two ends. The CDR3 consists of 14 residues. CDR3 nucleotide sequence: TGTGCCAGCAGTCATGACTATTATGACAATGAGCAGTTCTTC. This codes for CASSHDYYDNEQFF.

This chain connects TRBV11-2 to TRBJ2-7, with no clear D. The germline V gene has CDR1 SGHAT and CDR2 FQNNGV. The CDR3 contains 13 residues. Trimming removed 2 bases at V and 6 bases at J, with 11 bases between. CDR3 sequence reads: CASSLFLRREQYF. The CDR3 nucleotides read TGTGCCAGCAGCTTATTTCTCCGTCGCGAGCAGTACTTC. Complete variable domain (other parts from reference TRBV11-2 and TRBJ2-7): EAGVAQSPRYKIIEKRQSVAFWCNPISGHATLYWYQQILGQGPKLLIQFQNNGVVDDSQLPKDRFSAERLKGVDSTLKIQPAKLEDSAVYLCASSLFLRREQYFGPGTRLTVT.

This clonotype was seen a handful of times. This chain joins TRBV11-2 and TRBJ2-3; D gene ambiguous. Germline-derived CDR1 and CDR2 are SGHAT and FQNNGV. This CDR3 contains 14 residues. V lost 5 bases, J lost 1 base, and 10 bases lay in between. As DNA, the CDR3 is TGTGCCAGCAGCGACCTGACTCGCACAGATACGCAGTATTTT. Translating gives CASSDLTRTDTQYF.

Of note for this clonotype: One end of the junction varies from germline; a read error may be responsible. Written as DNA, the CDR3 is TGCGCCAGCAGCTTGGTAGTACAGGGGGCGCGAGAGCAGCACTTC. Amino acid sequence: CASSLVVQGAREQHF. The chain recombines TRBV5-1 with TRBJ2-7; 9 nucleotides match TRBD1. Germline loops: CDR1 SGHRS, CDR2 YFSETQ. The CDR3 has 15 amino acids. Full variable domain (rest looked up from reference TRBV5-1 and TRBJ2-7): KAGVTQTPRYLIKTRGQQVTLSCSPISGHRSVSWYQQTPGQGLQFLFEYFSETQRNKGNFPGRFSGRQFSNSRSEMNVSTLELGDSALYLCASSLVVQGAREQHFGPGTRLTVT.

In regard to this clonotype: The germline gene is not matched at one end of the junction; a read error may be the cause. This chain connects TRBV5-4 to TRBJ2-7; D ambiguous. This CDR3 region has 14 residues. The germline gives CDR1 SGHNT, CDR2 YYREEE (reference sequence). The chain's CDR3 is CASSPGFLGYEQYF. In DNA, the CDR3 is TGTGCTAGCAGCCCCGGGTTCCTCGGATACGAGCAGTACTTC.

This clonotype was counted once. The rearrangement uses TRBV2 and TRBJ2-3; D not resolved. CDR3 size: 13 residues. CDR1 is SNHLY, CDR2 FYNNEI, per germline. V was pared by 7 bases and J by 6 bases, with 14 bases between. CDR3 sequence reads: CASIRSPRDTQYF. The CDR3 DNA is TGTGCCAGCATACGGAGCCCTCGGGATACGCAGTATTTT.

About this clonotype: One end of the junction does not line up with germline, which may come from a read error. This chain connects TRBV11-1 to TRBJ2-1, with 8 bases fitting TRBD1. This CDR3 contains 15 residues. Germline V gives CDR1 SGHAT, CDR2 FQDESV (reference sequence). CDR3 nucleotides: TGTGCCAGCAGCTTCGACAGGGGAAAGGGCAATAAGCAGCTCTTC. Amino acid sequence: CASSFDRGKGNKQLF.

The gene calls are TRBV28 and TRBJ2-7; TRBD1 agrees at 7 bases. The CDR3 is made up of 16 amino acids. Trimming at V came to 5 bases and at J to 2 bases, leaving 12 bases not matched to a gene. The germline V gene encodes CDR1 MDHEN and CDR2 SYDVKM. The CDR3 here is CASSPSWGQGAYEQYF. The CDR3 region has the DNA TGTGCCAGCAGTCCATCTTGGGGCCAGGGGGCCTACGAGCAGTACTTC.